This paragraph covers one T cell receptor (beta chain) sequence. This clonotype has only a few counts. It has no known antigen specificity. No base quality information exists; no much larger clone differs at one position. The meaning of the sample's time point label: patch test 3, about 24 weeks after DPC sensitization. The label giving this sample's treatment or condition can be read as: therapeutic diphenylcyclopropenone sensitization with weekly scalp DPC. Blood at each patch-test visit was drawn before the patch test was applied. Patients were eligible if aged 18 to 70, diagnosed with alopecia and judged suitable for DPC therapy, and pregnant patients were excluded. Unfractionated whole blood was collected in Tempus Blood RNA tubes, and total RNA was extracted from that blood. The method was RACE. The sample was run on a NextSeq 500. During library preparation, unique molecular identifiers were attached to individual cDNA molecules so that TCRs could be counted quantitatively and reproducibly. For every blood RNA sample, sequencing covered both the TCR alpha and TCR beta chains. Processing in the source paper ran as follows. The median number of TCRs per sample was 95,638, ranging from roughly 23,224 to 700,000. V, J and CDR3 annotation of the TCR reads was performed with the Decombinator software suite. Every sample was subsampled to the same number of TCRs (28,000) for the PS versus PT1 abundance plots. TCRs were defined as expanded if absent before sensitization and observed at least eight times at the 2-week time point. TCRdb reprocessed the public reads (quality trimming at Q25 with fastp, clone calling with MiXCR) and kept in-frame beta chains. Every distinct CDR3 protein forms one entry, paired with its most common genes and DNA. The V and J calls here are based on TCRdb, not the publication. The sample profile shows approximately 86,000 distinct CDR3 sequences; about 11% of them were found once. The top ten clonotypes cover 1% to 1.2% of the sample.

These data originate in a study of human T cells and chemical hapten exposure (dated by TCRdb to about 2021). Background for the entire study: For sensitization, 2% DPC in acetone was applied to a 2 cm by 2 cm area of upper inner arm skin. Patch testing was performed on the upper back with Finn chambers containing 0.01% DPC, and the patch tests were scored after 6 days according to International Contact Dermatitis Research Group standards. The study tracked peripheral blood TCR repertoire changes in vivo during primary and secondary sensitization to the hapten diphenylcyclopropenone (DPC) in alopecia patients. Patient blood was sampled pre-sensitization (week 0) and at 2, 6 and about 24 weeks after DPC sensitization. Throughout the approximately 25-week study period, patients were also given weekly therapeutic DPC doses on the scalp. Alopecia areata with under or over 50% scalp involvement, alopecia totalis and alopecia universalis were represented in the patient cohort, which was mostly female. The libraries were sequenced as a pool, and the TCR yield per sample differed mostly because of small variations in library volumes within the pool. For TCR sequencing, blood came from about 29 alopecia patients at anywhere from one to four time points (pre-sensitization, 2, 6 and 24 weeks). Findings and caveats that apply to the study as a whole: DPC sensitization did not change how many TCRs were above 1 in 1000 frequency, and no evidence was found of alterations in global repertoire structure. Alopecia, a presumed autoimmune disease, was present in all patients, so the immune response of the patients might differ from that of healthy individuals. Significantly more large CDR3 similarity clusters were formed by expanded TCRs than by pre-sensitization or healthy control sets, consistent with antigen-driven responses. Patch test score was positively correlated with the number of PT1 expanded TCRs, with significance at thresholds 8, 16 and 32 but not at 4. After repeated subsampling, changes were observed in the strength of the expansion versus patch-test correlation and in the threshold at which the correlation became significant.

V and J are trimmed by 7 bases and 5 bases, and the gene matches miss 8 bases of the junction. The CDR3 goes from the cysteine to the phenylalanine over 14 residues. Only the CDR3 region is kept as DNA, spanning 42 bases read in frame from base 1. Per the germline V gene, KGHDR is the CDR1 and SFDVKD is the CDR2. The chain was built from TRBV24-1 and TRBJ2-5, with 8 middle bases fitting TRBD2. This sequence was found in a woman in her twenties or thirties with alopecia areata. Some clones in this sample may be carry-over from other donors' samples. The material was whole blood, obtained in connection with sensitization to the hapten diphenylcyclopropenone (DPC). The CDR3 is CATSRSGMDETQYF. The DNA reads TGTGCCACCAGCCGTAGCGGGATGGATGAGACCCAGTACTTC.